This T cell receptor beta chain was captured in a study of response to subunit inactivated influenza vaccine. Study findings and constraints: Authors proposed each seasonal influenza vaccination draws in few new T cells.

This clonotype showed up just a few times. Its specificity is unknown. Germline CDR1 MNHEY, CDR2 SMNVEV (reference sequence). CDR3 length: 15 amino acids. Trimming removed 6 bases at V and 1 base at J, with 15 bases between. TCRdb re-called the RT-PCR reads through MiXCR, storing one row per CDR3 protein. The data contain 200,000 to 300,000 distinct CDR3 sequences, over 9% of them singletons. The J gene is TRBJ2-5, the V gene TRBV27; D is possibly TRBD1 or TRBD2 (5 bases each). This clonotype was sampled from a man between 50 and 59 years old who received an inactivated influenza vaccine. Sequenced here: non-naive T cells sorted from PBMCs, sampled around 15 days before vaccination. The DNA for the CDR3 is TGTGCCAGCAGGCCGGGACGGCAACCCCAAGAGACCCAGTACTTC. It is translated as CASRPGRQPQETQYF.